The 19 T cell receptor beta chains in this list originate from one sample, sequenced in a study of beta chain features in type 1 diabetes. Study-level results: Across all four CD4+ subsets, people with type 1 diabetes showed modestly shorter TCRB CDR3s.

Their antigens are not known. All of the isolated RNA was reverse transcribed, so expressed TCRB transcripts were sequenced. Profiled with immunoSEQ multiplex PCR; TCRdb holds only in-frame clones, not every one. In the table there are over 600,000 clones, around 12% of which are singletons. Source material: naive CD4+ T cells from blood. Receptor source: a man between 25 and 39 years old with type 1 diabetes.

CDR3: CASSARTGDANYGYTF. CDR3 bases: TGCGCCAGCAGCGCCCGGACAGGGGATGCTAACTATGGCTACACCTTC. V usage is TRBV5-1 and J usage is TRBJ1-2; TRBD1 aligns across 9 bases. The CDR3 runs 16 residues. Germline V gene data show CDR1 as SGHRS and CDR2 as YFSETQ. V lost 4 bases and J lost 0; bases outside the gene matches: 7. Full variable domain (outside the CDR3, taken from reference TRBV5-1 and TRBJ1-2): KAGVTQTPRYLIKTRGQQVTLSCSPISGHRSVSWYQQTPGQGLQFLFEYFSETQRNKGNFPGRFSGRQFSNSRSEMNVSTLELGDSALYLCASSARTGDANYGYTFGSGTRLTVV.

This clone was picked up a small number of times. V usage is TRBV4-1 and J usage is TRBJ2-5; no reliable D call. The ends were cut back, 6 bases at V and 5 bases at J, with 10 bases in the middle. CDR1 is MGHRA, CDR2 YSYEKL, per germline. CDR3 length: 12 amino acids. The CDR3, as DNA: TGCGCCAGCAGAATTGGAACGGAGACCCAGTACTTC. Amino acid sequence: CASRIGTETQYF.

The genes are TRBV28 and TRBJ1-4; D ambiguous. This CDR3 has 15 amino acids. Deletions cut 8 bases from V and 0 bases from J, with 13 bases between. The V gene's germline CDR1 is MDHEN and CDR2 SYDVKM. The CDR3 sequence: CASSSPGTTNEKLFF. DNA for the CDR3: TGTGCCAGCTCGTCCCCCGGAACAACTAATGAAAAACTGTTTTTT.

The gene calls are TRBV11-1 and TRBJ1-1, with 7 bases aligning to TRBD1. The germline CDR1 and CDR2 sequences are SGHAT and FQDESV (reference sequence). CDR3 length: 17 amino acids. With V trimmed by 5 bases and J by 0 bases, 12 bases remained unmatched. The CDR3 DNA sequence: TGTGCCAGCAGCAGATCGGGACAGCGAACCATGAACACTGAAGCTTTCTTT. Translation: CASSRSGQRTMNTEAFF.

The rearrangement links TRBV27 to TRBJ1-4, with 8 bases aligning to TRBD1. This CDR3 contains 14 residues. The V gene end was trimmed by 4 bases and the J gene end by 6 bases; junction bases not matched to a gene: 4. The germline V gene has CDR1 MNHEY and CDR2 SMNVEV (reference sequence). Here the CDR3 DNA reads TGTGCCAGCAGTTCAAACAGGGGGTATGAAAAACTGTTTTTT. Its translation: CASSSNRGYEKLFF.

This chain uses TRBV7-9 with TRBJ1-2; D remains ambiguous. V dropped 3 bases and J dropped 6 bases, with 11 bases sitting between them. Germline V gene lookup returns CDR1 SEHNR and CDR2 FQNEAQ (reference sequence). The CDR3 has 13 amino acids. The CDR3 loop is CASSLAERDGYTF. CDR3 DNA sequence: TGTGCCAGCAGCTTGGCGGAGAGGGATGGCTACACCTTC.

This chain connects TRBV5-1 to TRBJ1-4; TRBD1 might be the D (6 bases). The germline gives CDR1 SGHRS, CDR2 YFSETQ. The germline V and J ends were trimmed by 4 bases and 8 bases, with 15 bases remaining between them. The CDR3 loop spans 14 amino acids. CDR3 DNA: TGCGCCAGCAGCCCGGGCCAGGGGCAGGAAAAACTGTTTTTT. This gives the protein CASSPGQGQEKLFF. Complete variable domain (other parts from reference TRBV5-1 and TRBJ1-4): KAGVTQTPRYLIKTRGQQVTLSCSPISGHRSVSWYQQTPGQGLQFLFEYFSETQRNKGNFPGRFSGRQFSNSRSEMNVSTLELGDSALYLCASSPGQGQEKLFFGSGTQLSVL.

The gene calls are TRBV20-1 and TRBJ2-1, with D unresolved. The CDR3 is 10 residues long. V lost 6 bases to trimming and J lost 7 bases, with 7 bases between them. The V gene's germline CDR1 is DFQATT and CDR2 SNEGSKA (reference sequence). In nucleotides, the CDR3 is TGCAGTGCAAAGATAAATGAGCAGTTCTTC. It codes for CSAKINEQFF.

This clone was seen a handful of times. The chain uses TRBV2 and TRBJ1-2; 8 bases match TRBD1. Germline CDR1 is SNHLY and CDR2 is FYNNEI. This CDR3 is built from 12 residues. V was clipped by 8 bases and J by 10 bases; unmatched bases: 9. The CDR3: CASGGGTGPYTF. The CDR3 DNA follows: TGTGCCAGCGGGGGTGGGACAGGACCCTACACCTTC.

This clone was seen more than once but under ten times. V usage is TRBV4-2 and J usage is TRBJ2-6; 12 positions agree with TRBD2. Germline V gene lookup returns CDR1 LGHNA and CDR2 YNFKEQ. With 4 bases clipped from V and 0 bases from J, the junction kept 1 base outside the gene matches. This CDR3 has 17 amino acids. The CDR3, as DNA: TGTGCCAGCAGCCCGACTAGCGGGGGCTCTGGGGCCAACGTCCTGACTTTC. Protein: CASSPTSGGSGANVLTF.

The sample holds a few counts of this clone. The J gene is TRBJ2-3, the V gene TRBV7-9; 9 positions agree with TRBD2. From germline, CDR1 is SEHNR and CDR2 FQNEAQ (reference sequence). The CDR3 spans 15 residues. The junction had 5 bases not matched to a gene; V was cut back by 5 bases and J by 2 bases. The CDR3 DNA reads as TGTGCCAGCAGCCGTCCGGGACTAGCCACAGATACGCAGTATTTT. This sequence encodes CASSRPGLATDTQYF.

This chain uses TRBV30 with TRBJ2-6, with 7 bases aligning to TRBD1. This CDR3 is 18 amino acids long. Germline lookup yields CDR1 GTSNPN and CDR2 SVGIG (reference sequence). With 5 bases clipped from V and 3 bases from J, the junction kept 16 bases outside the gene matches. The CDR3 protein is CAWSVLGQSFGGANVLTF. DNA of the CDR3: TGTGCCTGGTCGGTGCTGGGACAGTCGTTTGGTGGGGCCAACGTCCTGACTTTC. The full variable domain, its missing parts supplied by reference TRBV30 and TRBJ2-6, is SQTIHQWPATLVQPVGSPLSLECTVEGTSNPNLYWYRQAAGRGLQLLFYSVGIGQISSEVPQNLSASRPQDRQFILSSKKLLLSDSGFYLCAWSVLGQSFGGANVLTFGAGSRLTVL.

The chain links TRBV4-2 to TRBJ2-7, with 8 bases identical to TRBD2. Losses at the gene ends were 4 bases for V and 2 bases for J; bases not matched to a gene: 16. The CDR3 extends over 18 amino acids. Germline CDR1 and CDR2: LGHNA and YNFKEQ. For the CDR3, the DNA is TGTGCCAGCAGCCCAGAACCCCCGGGACTAGTCGACACCTACGAGCAGTACTTC. It is translated as CASSPEPPGLVDTYEQYF.

This clone was observed a handful of times. The CDR3 loop is CASSQRRDGFGGYTF. The CDR3 nucleotides are TGCGCCAGCAGCCAAAGGAGGGACGGTTTTGGTGGCTACACCTTC. V is TRBV4-3 and J is TRBJ1-2, with a tentative D call TRBD1 (5 bases). The CDR3 is 15 residues long. Germline assignment: CDR1 LGHNA and CDR2 YSLEER. V was clipped by 2 bases and J by 7 bases, with 17 bases between them.

In this sample, this clone turned up a few times. The rearrangement links TRBV4-1 to TRBJ1-1; D unresolved. V lost 7 bases, J lost 4 bases, and 10 bases lay in between. There are 12 residues in the CDR3. Germline loops: CDR1 MGHRA, CDR2 YSYEKL. As DNA, the CDR3 is TGCGCCAGCACCTTAGAACTCACTGAAGCTTTCTTT. Protein product: CASTLELTEAFF.

This chain uses TRBV28 with TRBJ2-5; the D gene is possibly TRBD1 (5 bases). The CDR3 loop spans 15 amino acids. Germline CDR1 and CDR2: MDHEN and SYDVKM. Trimming removed 6 bases from V and 1 base from J, with 15 bases in between. Here the CDR3 DNA reads TGTGCCAGCAGCACCTTAGGTGGGGCCCAAGAGACCCAGTACTTC. Its translation is CASSTLGGAQETQYF.

This sequence joins TRBV28 and TRBJ2-3, with D tentatively TRBD1 or TRBD2 (5 bases each). Germline CDR1 and CDR2: MDHEN and SYDVKM. Trimming cost V 6 bases and J 5 bases, with 12 bases left between them. This CDR3 spans 13 amino acids. CDR3 sequence (DNA): TGTGCCAGCAGGGGACGACGGGGAGATACGCAGTATTTT. Protein sequence: CASRGRRGDTQYF.

V and J are TRBV4-3 and TRBJ1-2; D uncertain. Germline-derived CDR1 and CDR2 are LGHNA and YSLEER. The CDR3 length is 15 residues. Trimming pared 0 bases from V and 0 bases from J, leaving 8 bases between. The CDR3 nucleotides are TGCGCCAGCAGCCAAGAATCCCCGTCTAACTATGGCTACACCTTC. Its protein is CASSQESPSNYGYTF.

The chain couples TRBV18 to TRBJ2-1; D is possibly TRBD2 (6 bases). CDR3 length: 16 residues. Trimming removed 8 bases at V and 3 bases at J, with 20 bases between. CDR1 and CDR2 (germline): KGHSH, LQKENI. Here the CDR3 reads CASLPSSDQYYNEQFF. Written as DNA, the CDR3 is TGTGCCAGCCTCCCCTCTAGCGACCAATACTACAATGAGCAGTTCTTC.